The 24 T cell receptor beta chains below all came from one sample that was sequenced in a study of T-cell memory formation after mild COVID-19. TCRdb re-derived calls from the 5' RACE reads in MiXCR, one entry per CDR3 protein. This sample has roughly 610,000 distinct CDR3 sequences, with 17% found just once. Input material: PBMCs or a T cell subset sorted from them (not recorded which). These receptors were collected from an adult woman who had mild COVID-19 (a few samples of this study predate the infection). Cell type and time point are not known.

This chain connects TRBV7-3 to TRBJ1-1, with D perhaps matching TRBD1 (5 bases). The length of the CDR3 is 13 residues. The germline CDR1 and CDR2 sequences are SGHTA and FQGTGA. Trimming cost V 1 base and J 8 bases, with 11 bases left between them. CDR3 coding DNA: TGTGCCAGCAGCTTAAGGAACTGGGGGGAAGCTTTCTTT. Residues: CASSLRNWGEAFF. Full variable domain (missing parts from reference TRBV7-3 and TRBJ1-1): GAGVSQTPSNKVTEKGKYVELRCDPISGHTALYWYRQSLGQGPEFLIYFQGTGAADDSGLPNDRFFAVRPEGSVSTLKIQRTERGDSAVYLCASSLRNWGEAFFGQGTRLTVV.

The chain has TRBV5-1 and TRBJ2-5, with D perhaps given as TRBD1 or TRBD2 (5 bases each). Deletions cut 4 bases from V and 1 base from J, with 14 bases between. There are 15 residues in the CDR3. Germline CDR1 and CDR2: SGHRS and YFSETQ. CDR3 region: CASSLNGAFQETQYF. The CDR3 DNA reads TGCGCCAGCAGCCTCAACGGGGCCTTCCAAGAGACCCAGTACTTC.

This clonotype was counted a few times. This sequence joins TRBV5-1 and TRBJ2-2; no reliable D call. The CDR3 covers 11 residues. V was pared by 2 bases and J by 10 bases, with 6 bases between. Per germline, CDR1 SGHRS and CDR2 YFSETQ. CDR3 coding DNA: TGCGCCAGCAGCTTTCTTGAGGAGCTGTTTTTT. This gives the protein CASSFLEELFF. The complete variable domain, with remaining parts taken from reference TRBV5-1 and TRBJ2-2, reads KAGVTQTPRYLIKTRGQQVTLSCSPISGHRSVSWYQQTPGQGLQFLFEYFSETQRNKGNFPGRFSGRQFSNSRSEMNVSTLELGDSALYLCASSFLEELFFGEGSRLTVL.

The V call is TRBV7-9, the J call TRBJ1-4, with D maybe TRBD1 (5 bases). The CDR3 sequence is 17 residues long. V was clipped by 3 bases and J by 3 bases, with 17 bases between them. CDR1 is SEHNR and CDR2 is FQNEAQ in the germline V gene (reference sequence). The CDR3 is CASSFVKGRSANEKLFF. CDR3 coding DNA: TGTGCCAGCAGCTTCGTAAAGGGGCGGTCGGCTAATGAAAAACTGTTTTTT.

Only a few counts were recorded for this clonotype. The rearrangement uses TRBV20-1 and TRBJ2-1; D uncertain. The CDR3 sequence is 14 residues long. Germline CDR1 DFQATT, CDR2 SNEGSKA (reference sequence). The V gene lost 0 bases and the J gene lost 6 bases, with 12 bases spanning the gap. The CDR3, as DNA: TGCAGTGCTAGAGATTTTGCGCGTTTCAATGAGCAGTTCTTC. Its translation: CSARDFARFNEQFF.

The gene calls are TRBV3-1 and TRBJ1-4; a weak D match, TRBD1 (6 bases). This CDR3 comprises 16 residues. CDR1 is LGHDT and CDR2 is YNNKEL in the germline V gene (reference sequence). V lost 0 bases to trimming and J lost 8 bases, with 16 bases between them. DNA for the CDR3: TGTGCCAGCAGCCAAGATTTTGGCAGGGGTGGGGAAAAACTGTTTTTT. Translated, it gives CASSQDFGRGGEKLFF. Full variable domain (rest looked up from reference TRBV3-1 and TRBJ1-4): DTAVSQTPKYLVTQMGNDKSIKCEQNLGHDTMYWYKQDSKKFLKIMFSYNNKELIINETVPNRFSPKSPDKAHLNLHINSLELGDSAVYFCASSQDFGRGGEKLFFGSGTQLSVL.

This clonotype occurred a few times. The V and J genes are TRBV20-1 and TRBJ2-3; 7 positions match TRBD1. The J segment lost 4 bases and the V segment lost 0 bases, leaving 7 bases of the junction unmatched. CDR3 size: 15 residues. Germline CDR1 reads DFQATT; CDR2 reads SNEGSKA (reference sequence). The CDR3 DNA follows: TGCAGTGCTAGAGATACAGGGGATTTGGCAGATACGCAGTATTTT. The encoded protein is CSARDTGDLADTQYF.

The chain carries TRBV9 and TRBJ2-3; TRBD1 matches 12 bases. The CDR3 is made up of 16 amino acids. Looked up from germline, CDR1 is SGDLS and CDR2 is YYNGEE. V trimming: 4 bases; J trimming: 6 bases; junction bases outside the gene matches: 9. The CDR3 reads CASSPGGTGGLDTQYF. Written as DNA, the CDR3 is TGTGCCAGCAGCCCCGGGGGGACAGGGGGCCTGGATACGCAGTATTTT.

This clonotype turned up a few times. The chain joins TRBV4-2 to TRBJ2-1; TRBD2 is a possible D gene (5 bases). The ends were cut back, 6 bases at V and 0 bases at J, with 9 bases in the middle. This CDR3 has 14 amino acids. Germline V CDR1 and CDR2: LGHNA, YNFKEQ. The CDR3 nucleotides read TGTGCCAGCAGGGGAGCTAGCTCCTACAATGAGCAGTTCTTC. This codes for CASRGASSYNEQFF.

This clonotype was recorded only once. This chain uses TRBV28 with TRBJ1-5, with no clear D. This CDR3 region has 15 residues. Deletions cut 8 bases from V and 4 bases from J, with 18 bases between. The germline V gene encodes CDR1 MDHEN and CDR2 SYDVKM. The CDR3 nucleotides are TGTGCCAGCCTACCCCTCTCGGGGTTGAATCAGCCCCAGCATTTT. Protein: CASLPLSGLNQPQHF.

This clonotype was seen more than once but under ten times. The chain is built from TRBV27 and TRBJ2-7, with 11 positions matching TRBD1. Per germline, CDR1 MNHEY and CDR2 SMNVEV (reference sequence). This CDR3 is 16 amino acids long. With V trimmed by 2 bases and J by 1 base, 4 bases remained unmatched. This CDR3 reads CASSLLGQGASYEQYF. CDR3 DNA: TGTGCCAGCAGTTTACTCGGACAGGGGGCGTCCTACGAGCAGTACTTC.

The rearrangement links TRBV6-2 or TRBV6-3 to TRBJ1-2; D not certain. With 6 bases removed from V and 2 bases from J, the gap between germline ends came to 13 bases. Germline lookup yields CDR1 MNHEY and CDR2 SVGEGT. This CDR3 has 14 amino acids. The CDR3 sequence is CASRKTSRNYGYTF. The CDR3, as DNA: TGTGCCAGCAGGAAGACTTCCCGAAACTATGGCTACACCTTC.

This clonotype showed up just a few times. The V call is TRBV7-9, the J call TRBJ2-7; 10 bases align to TRBD1. This CDR3 has 17 residues. In germline, CDR1 is SEHNR, CDR2 FQNEAQ (reference sequence). Germline trimming cut 1 base from V and 4 bases from J; bases unmatched to any gene: 10. In nucleotides, the CDR3 is TGTGCCAGCAGCTTAGGGACAGGGGGAAACTTCGTGTACGAGCAGTACTTC. It is translated as CASSLGTGGNFVYEQYF.

There are many counts of this clonotype. V usage is TRBV12-3 or TRBV12-4 and J usage is TRBJ2-5; TRBD1 agrees at 9 bases. With V trimmed by 8 bases and J by 4 bases, 8 bases remained unmatched. The CDR3 totals 14 residues. The CDR3, as DNA: TGTGCCAGCCGCGGGGGACAGGGCCCAGAGACCCAGTACTTC. Residues: CASRGGQGPETQYF.

This clonotype showed up many times. This chain links TRBV4-1 with TRBJ1-1, with 7 bases aligning to TRBD1. The CDR3 runs to 16 residues. Trimming removed 2 bases from V and 6 bases from J; junction bases left unmatched: 12. Per germline, CDR1 MGHRA and CDR2 YSYEKL. CDR3: CASSQQPDRAVPEAFF. CDR3 in DNA: TGCGCCAGCAGCCAACAGCCCGACAGGGCGGTCCCTGAAGCTTTCTTT.

This clonotype showed up just a few times. The CDR3 DNA follows: TGCAGTGCTAGTACTAGCGGGAGCCACGGGAATGAGCAGTTCTTC. Translating gives CSASTSGSHGNEQFF. The chain links TRBV20-1 to TRBJ2-1; 11 nucleotides align to TRBD2. The germline V gene has CDR1 DFQATT and CDR2 SNEGSKA (reference sequence). The V segment lost 3 bases and the J segment 7 bases; nucleotides outside the gene matches: 8. The CDR3 runs 15 residues.

This clonotype was seen only a few times. The chain joins TRBV19 to TRBJ2-5, with 7 bases fitting TRBD1. The CDR3 loop spans 13 amino acids. V was pared by 6 bases and J by 5 bases, with 6 bases of the junction left unmatched. Germline CDR1 and CDR2: LNHDA and SQIVND (reference sequence). The CDR3 loop reads CASRMDRRETQYF. CDR3 DNA: TGTGCCAGTAGGATGGACAGGCGGGAGACCCAGTACTTC.

V and J are TRBV11-2 and TRBJ2-1; D remains ambiguous. Trimming pared 2 bases from V and 3 bases from J, leaving 11 bases between. The CDR3 has 15 amino acids. Germline V CDR1 and CDR2: SGHAT, FQNNGV. The CDR3 here is CASSLFPDGYNEQFF. The CDR3 nucleotides are TGTGCCAGCAGCTTATTCCCAGATGGCTACAATGAGCAGTTCTTC.

The V call is TRBV9, the J call TRBJ2-1; TRBD2 matches 10 bases. This CDR3 comprises 15 residues. V was pared by 3 bases and J by 7 bases, with 7 bases of the junction left unmatched. The germline gives CDR1 SGDLS, CDR2 YYNGEE. The CDR3 reads CASSASGGADNEQFF. Written as DNA, the CDR3 is TGTGCCAGCAGCGCTAGCGGGGGAGCCGATAATGAGCAGTTCTTC.

This clonotype was found a few times. The J gene is TRBJ1-5, the V gene TRBV29-1, with TRBD1 matching 10 bases. The CDR3 runs to 14 residues. V lost 4 bases to trimming and J lost 5 bases; unmatched junction nucleotides: 5. Germline V gives CDR1 SQVTM, CDR2 ANQGSEA. CDR3 in DNA: TGCAGCGTTGTCGGACAGGGGGGTGATCAGCCCCAGCATTTT. Translation: CSVVGQGGDQPQHF.

This clonotype was detected only a few times. V gene TRBV19 combines with J gene TRBJ1-5; D gene uncertain. The CDR3 extends over 13 amino acids. CDR1 is LNHDA and CDR2 is SQIVND in the germline V gene (reference sequence). The V and J ends lost 6 bases and 4 bases respectively, with 10 bases between them. The CDR3 is CASSKQDNQPQHF. CDR3 sequence (DNA): TGTGCCAGTAGCAAGCAAGATAATCAGCCCCAGCATTTT.

The chain is built from TRBV7-9 and TRBJ2-2; a weak D match, TRBD1 (8 bases). V was shortened by 8 bases and J by 6 bases, with 13 bases between the two germline ends. Germline CDR1 is SEHNR and CDR2 is FQNEAQ (reference sequence). The CDR3 totals 13 residues. The CDR3 DNA sequence: TGTGCCAGCCGGACAGGGAGGGCCGGGGAGCTGTTTTTT. Amino acid sequence: CASRTGRAGELFF.

This clonotype has ten or more counts. This chain connects TRBV12-3 or TRBV12-4 to TRBJ2-2; TRBD1 matches 10 bases. After removal of 6 bases from V and 8 bases from J, the junction contained 6 bases not matched to a gene. The CDR3 totals 14 residues. The CDR3 DNA follows: TGTGCCAGCAGCCGCCGGGACAGGGGTGGGGAGCTGTTTTTT. As protein: CASSRRDRGGELFF.

The rearrangement uses TRBV5-4 and TRBJ1-2; D is perhaps TRBD1 (5 bases). The CDR3 length is 14 residues. CDR1 and CDR2 from the germline V gene are SGHNT and YYREEE (reference sequence). V dropped 3 bases and J dropped 2 bases, with 11 bases sitting between them. CDR3 region: CASSWGGSNYGYTF. Written as DNA, the CDR3 is TGTGCCAGCAGCTGGGGGGGTTCAAACTATGGCTACACCTTC.